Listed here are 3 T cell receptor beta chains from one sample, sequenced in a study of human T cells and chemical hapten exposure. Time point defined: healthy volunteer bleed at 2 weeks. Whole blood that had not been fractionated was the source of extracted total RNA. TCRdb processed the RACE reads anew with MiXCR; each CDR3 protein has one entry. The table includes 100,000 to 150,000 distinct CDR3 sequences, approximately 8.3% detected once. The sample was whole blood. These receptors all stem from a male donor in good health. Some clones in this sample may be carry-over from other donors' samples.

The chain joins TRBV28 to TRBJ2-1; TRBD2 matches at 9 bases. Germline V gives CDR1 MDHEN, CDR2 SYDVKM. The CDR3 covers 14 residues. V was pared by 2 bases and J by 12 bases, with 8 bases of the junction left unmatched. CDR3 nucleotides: TGTGCCAGCAGTTTAGCGGGAGGGCCGAGTGGGCAGTTCTTC. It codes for CASSLAGGPSGQFF.

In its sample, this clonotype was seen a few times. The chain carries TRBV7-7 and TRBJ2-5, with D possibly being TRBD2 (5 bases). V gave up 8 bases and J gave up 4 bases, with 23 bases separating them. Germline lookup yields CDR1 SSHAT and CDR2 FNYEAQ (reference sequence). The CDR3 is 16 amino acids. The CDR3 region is CASAPVSGSLRETQYF. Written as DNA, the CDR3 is TGTGCCAGCGCGCCCGTAAGCGGTTCGTTACGAGAGACCCAGTACTTC.

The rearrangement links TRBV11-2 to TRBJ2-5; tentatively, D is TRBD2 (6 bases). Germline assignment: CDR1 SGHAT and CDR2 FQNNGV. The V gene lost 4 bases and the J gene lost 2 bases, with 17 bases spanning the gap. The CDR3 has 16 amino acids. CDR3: CASSSSWAGLQETQYF. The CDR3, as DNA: TGTGCCAGCAGCTCTAGCTGGGCCGGACTACAAGAGACCCAGTACTTC.